Listed here are 24 T cell receptor beta chains from one sample, sequenced in a study of naive and memory T cell subsets. Two oligonucleotides, mixed equimolar, formed the beta constant-region primer covering TRBC1 and TRBC2. The ligated cDNA underwent four PCR rounds using SP2 and nested alpha and beta constant-region primers. TCRdb independently ran MiXCR on the UMI-ligation and nested PCR reads; one entry per CDR3 protein. The sample holds about 150,000 distinct CDR3 sequences, 22% seen once. Whole-study findings and limits: A few larger clonotypes appeared in naive repertoires, especially CD8, possibly memory cells re-expressing CD45RA.

Their cognate antigens are unknown. The source material was naive CD4+ T cells from blood. Source of these receptors: a human donor in good health.

A few counts support this clonotype. This rearrangement joins TRBV2 to TRBJ2-1; tentatively, D is TRBD2 (6 bases). V lost 1 base, J lost 7 bases, and 14 bases lay in between. Germline V gives CDR1 SNHLY, CDR2 FYNNEI. CDR3 size: 15 residues. CDR3 bases: TGTGCCAGCAGTGAAGAATTAGCGGCGGCAAATGAGCAGTTCTTC. Encoded protein: CASSEELAAANEQFF.

This clonotype was counted many times. The chain recombines TRBV29-1 with TRBJ2-1, with 12 positions matching TRBD1. The V gene end was trimmed by 8 bases and the J gene end by 7 bases; junction bases not matched to a gene: 6. This CDR3 has 13 residues. Germline V CDR1 and CDR2: SQVTM, ANQGSEA. CDR3 DNA: TGCAGCACCCGGGACAGGGGGCAAAATGAGCAGTTCTTC. It codes for CSTRDRGQNEQFF.

V and J are TRBV6-6 and TRBJ1-1; D might be TRBD1 (5 bases). The V and J ends lost 0 bases and 0 bases respectively, with 14 bases between them. The CDR3 totals 17 residues. CDR1 and CDR2 (germline): MNHNY, SVGAGI (reference sequence). CDR3: CASSYSTGGWMNTEAFF. DNA for the CDR3: TGTGCCAGCAGTTACTCTACAGGTGGGTGGATGAACACTGAAGCTTTCTTT.

The table lists this clonotype with many counts. The chain combines TRBV10-3 with TRBJ2-4, with 8 nucleotides matching TRBD1. The CDR3 sequence is 16 residues long. The V gene's germline CDR1 is ENHRY and CDR2 SYGVKD. With V trimmed by 3 bases and J by 0 bases, 4 bases remained unmatched. CDR3 bases: TGTGCCATCAGTGAAGGACAGGGCTTAGCCAAAAACATTCAGTACTTC. Protein sequence: CAISEGQGLAKNIQYF.

This clonotype was seen a few times. Written as DNA, the CDR3 is TGCAGTGCCATAGAGGGAGGGCCAGAAGATACGCAGTATTTT. Translated: CSAIEGGPEDTQYF. The chain recombines TRBV20-1 with TRBJ2-3, with TRBD2 matching 7 bases. Trimming at V came to 6 bases and at J to 5 bases, leaving 11 bases not matched to a gene. The CDR3 is 14 residues long. Germline CDR1 is DFQATT and CDR2 is SNEGSKA (reference sequence).

The chain is built from TRBV5-5 and TRBJ1-1; D not certain. V shed 2 bases and J shed 0 bases, with 11 bases lying between them. There are 15 residues in the CDR3. Germline CDR1 SGHKS, CDR2 YYEKEE (reference sequence). CDR3 in amino acids: CASSFRQAMNTEAFF. The CDR3 DNA is TGTGCCAGCAGCTTCCGTCAGGCTATGAACACTGAAGCTTTCTTT. The full variable domain, completed using reference TRBV5-5 and TRBJ1-1, is DAGVTQSPTHLIKTRGQQVTLRCSPISGHKSVSWYQQVLGQGPQFIFQYYEKEERGRGNFPDRFSARQFPNYSSELNVNALLLGDSALYLCASSFRQAMNTEAFFGQGTRLTVV.

This clonotype was seen a handful of times. This chain connects TRBV20-1 to TRBJ2-5; D gene uncertain. CDR3 length equals 12 residues. Trimming removed 6 bases at V and 7 bases at J, with 15 bases between. Germline V CDR1 and CDR2: DFQATT, SNEGSKA (reference sequence). In nucleotides, the CDR3 is TGCAGTGCCGATAATAAGTGGGGGACCCAGTACTTC. This gives the protein CSADNKWGTQYF.

This rearrangement joins TRBV12-5 to TRBJ1-3; D remains ambiguous. V lost 4 bases and J lost 2, with 12 bases in between. The length of the CDR3 is 15 residues. Germline CDR1 is LGHNT and CDR2 is FRNRAP. This CDR3 is CASGSVRSPGNTIYF. For the CDR3, the DNA is TGTGCTAGTGGTTCAGTCAGGTCTCCTGGAAACACCATATATTTT.

Only a few counts were recorded for this clonotype. The CDR3 bases are TGTGCCAGCAGTGGGGGACTAGCGGGACCCCTAGGTGAGCAGTTCTTC. As protein: CASSGGLAGPLGEQFF. The rearrangement links TRBV6-2 or TRBV6-3 to TRBJ2-1, with TRBD2 matching 13 bases. Unmatched junction bases numbered 10, after V lost 5 bases and J lost 9 bases. Germline CDR1 reads MNHEY; CDR2 reads SVGEGT. The CDR3 has 16 amino acids.

The chain carries TRBV28 and TRBJ2-7; D remains unclear. V was shortened by 6 bases and J by 0 bases, with 21 bases between the two germline ends. Germline V CDR1 and CDR2: MDHEN, SYDVKM. This CDR3 has 17 residues. In DNA, the CDR3 is TGTGCCAGCAGCCCCCTCGGCGGATCCGCGAGCTCCTACGAGCAGTACTTC. This gives the protein CASSPLGGSASSYEQYF.

In this sample, this clonotype turned up many times. The gene calls are TRBV10-3 and TRBJ2-1; D not certain. The V and J ends lost 0 bases and 3 bases respectively, with 12 bases between them. The V gene's germline CDR1 is ENHRY and CDR2 SYGVKD. This CDR3 region has 16 residues. CDR3 coding DNA: TGTGCCATCAGTGAGTCGAATCTTATCGTCTACAATGAGCAGTTCTTC. Translation gives CAISESNLIVYNEQFF.

This clonotype was seen more than once but under ten times. The V call is TRBV20-1, the J call TRBJ1-5; TRBD1 agrees at 8 bases. The CDR3 length is 18 residues. The germline V gene has CDR1 DFQATT and CDR2 SNEGSKA (reference sequence). Trimming removed 0 bases from V and 4 bases from J; junction bases left unmatched: 14. This CDR3 is CSARDGLRTGSINQPQHF. CDR3 nucleotides: TGCAGTGCTAGAGATGGTCTGAGGACAGGGTCGATTAATCAGCCCCAGCATTTT.

This clonotype was observed a handful of times. The rearrangement joins TRBV6-1 to TRBJ2-7, with D perhaps assigned TRBD1 or TRBD2 (5 bases each). The length of the CDR3 is 13 residues. CDR1 is MNHNS and CDR2 is SASEGT in the germline V gene. V lost 7 bases and J lost 5, with 15 bases in between. Here the CDR3 DNA reads TGTGCCAGCATTTCGGGGCTCCAGGACGAGCAGTACTTC. Translated, it gives CASISGLQDEQYF.

This clonotype was observed a handful of times. The chain uses TRBV19 and TRBJ1-2; perhaps TRBD1 as D (6 bases). Germline loops: CDR1 LNHDA, CDR2 SQIVND (reference sequence). Trimming removed 1 base at V and 2 bases at J, with 17 bases between. The CDR3 runs 17 residues. The CDR3 spells CASSIALRRQANYGYTF. The CDR3 coding sequence is TGTGCCAGTAGTATAGCCTTGAGACGACAGGCAAACTATGGCTACACCTTC.

This clonotype was counted a few times. This rearrangement joins TRBV27 to TRBJ1-1; 12 bases are shared with TRBD1. The V gene end was trimmed by 5 bases and the J gene end by 4 bases; junction bases not matched to a gene: 5. CDR3 length: 15 amino acids. The germline CDR1 and CDR2 sequences are MNHEY and SMNVEV (reference sequence). The CDR3 nucleotides are TGTGCCAGCAGTACGTGGGACAGGGGGCCCACTGAAGCTTTCTTT. Protein product: CASSTWDRGPTEAFF.

This clonotype was detected ten times or more. The genes are TRBV4-1 and TRBJ2-7; no definite D call. Germline V lookup: CDR1 MGHRA, CDR2 YSYEKL. V was pared by 10 bases and J by 2 bases, with 18 bases between. This CDR3 has 14 amino acids. CDR3 in amino acids: CATKVIGPAYEQYF. The CDR3 DNA is TGCGCCACCAAAGTAATCGGACCAGCCTACGAGCAGTACTTC.

This clonotype was detected only a few times. The J gene is TRBJ1-5, the V gene TRBV28, with D maybe TRBD1 (5 bases). The CDR3 totals 19 residues. The V and J ends lost 3 bases and 5 bases respectively, with 26 bases between them. Germline CDR1 is MDHEN and CDR2 is SYDVKM. The CDR3 is CASSFPPFVGRAGDQPQHF. CDR3 DNA: TGTGCCAGCAGTTTTCCCCCCTTTGTGGGCAGGGCCGGGGATCAGCCCCAGCATTTT.

The chain employs TRBV20-1 and TRBJ2-7; 9 bases align to TRBD2. CDR3 length equals 13 residues. With 5 bases clipped from V and 2 bases from J, the junction kept 4 bases outside the gene matches. CDR1 and CDR2 from the germline V gene are DFQATT and SNEGSKA (reference sequence). CDR3 in DNA: TGCAGTGCTTTTGCGGGGGGGGCCTACGAGCAGTACTTC. It encodes CSAFAGGAYEQYF.

This clonotype was counted at least ten times. The chain recombines TRBV6-2 or TRBV6-3 with TRBJ2-1, with no clear D. Germline V gene lookup returns CDR1 MNHEY and CDR2 SVGEGT. The CDR3 has 13 residues. Deletions cut 1 base from V and 4 bases from J, with 5 bases between. The CDR3 nucleotides read TGTGCCAGCAGTTACTTGGGTTACAATGAGCAGTTCTTC. It encodes CASSYLGYNEQFF.

CDR3 sequence reads: CASSSPTSGRGNIQYF. The CDR3 bases are TGTGCCAGCAGTTCCCCGACTAGCGGGAGAGGGAACATTCAGTACTTC. The genes are TRBV28 and TRBJ2-4; TRBD2 matches 12 bases. With V trimmed by 4 bases and J by 7 bases, 8 bases remained unmatched. This CDR3 contains 16 residues. Germline V gene data show CDR1 as MDHEN and CDR2 as SYDVKM.

This clonotype was found many times. The J gene is TRBJ2-1, the V gene TRBV7-8; 8 bases align to TRBD1. The CDR3 loop spans 15 amino acids. Germline trimming cut 5 bases from V and 6 bases from J; bases unmatched to any gene: 9. CDR1 and CDR2 from the germline V gene are SGHVS and FQNEAQ. The CDR3 DNA reads as TGTGCCAGCAGCCCAGACAGGGGTCGATTCAATGAGCAGTTCTTC. It encodes CASSPDRGRFNEQFF.

The rearrangement links TRBV4-3 to TRBJ1-6, with D uncertain. With 0 bases removed from V and 6 bases from J, the gap between germline ends came to 6 bases. The CDR3 is 14 amino acids. Germline assignment: CDR1 LGHNA and CDR2 YSLEER. For the CDR3, the DNA is TGCGCCAGCAGCCAAGAGGGCAGTAATTCACCCCTCCACTTT. Translation gives CASSQEGSNSPLHF.

This clonotype has only a few counts. V is TRBV11-3 and J is TRBJ2-5; no clear D. From germline, CDR1 is SGHNT and CDR2 YENEEA. With 5 bases removed from V and 2 bases from J, the gap between germline ends came to 6 bases. This CDR3 spans 12 amino acids. The CDR3 coding sequence is TGTGCCAGCAGCACTAATCAAGAGACCCAGTACTTC. This codes for CASSTNQETQYF.

This clonotype was found a few times. The chain has TRBV5-1 and TRBJ2-3; 8 nucleotides agree with TRBD1. The CDR3 has 16 amino acids. The J segment lost 3 bases and the V segment lost 3 bases, leaving 9 bases of the junction unmatched. CDR1 and CDR2 from the germline V gene are SGHRS and YFSETQ. Written as DNA, the CDR3 is TGCGCCAGCAGCTCCCCACAGGGGGTATCGACAGATACGCAGTATTTT. This codes for CASSSPQGVSTDTQYF.